This TCR beta chain derives from a study of cytomegalovirus exposure and HLA in healthy donors. Findings of the study overall: Presence/absence analyses rested on an assumption that sequencing depth was roughly uniform across donors. In a later analysis, at a false discovery rate of 0.05, about 15,000 TCR beta sequences were associated with HLA alleles.

The CDR3 runs 13 residues. The J segment lost 5 bases and the V segment lost 6 bases, leaving 4 bases of the junction unmatched. CDR1 is MNHNS, CDR2 SASEGT, per germline. Comments on this clone: Its antigen remains unidentified.

The PCR employed 60 Vbeta primers together with 13 Jbeta primers. Using immunoSEQ multiplex PCR, the repertoire was profiled, and TCRdb retains in-frame clones only, with some absent. The table records nearly 110,000 clones, approximately 79% of them present only once. This rearrangement joins TRBV6-1 to TRBJ2-5; 9 positions match TRBD2. Sample: PBMCs. The clonotype was recovered from a woman between 35 and 50 years old in good health and CMV-seropositive. CDR3 coding DNA: TGTGCCAGCAGGGGGACTAGCCGGGAGACCCAGTACTTC. Translated: CASRGTSRETQYF.